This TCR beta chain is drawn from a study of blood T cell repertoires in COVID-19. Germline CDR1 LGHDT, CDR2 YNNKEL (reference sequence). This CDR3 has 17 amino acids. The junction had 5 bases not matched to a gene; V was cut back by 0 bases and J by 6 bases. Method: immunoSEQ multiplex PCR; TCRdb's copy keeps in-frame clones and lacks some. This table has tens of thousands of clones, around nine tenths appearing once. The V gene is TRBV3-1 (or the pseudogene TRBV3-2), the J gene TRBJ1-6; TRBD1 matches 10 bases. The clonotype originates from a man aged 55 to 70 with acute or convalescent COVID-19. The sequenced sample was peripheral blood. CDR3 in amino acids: CASSQESRTGGNSPLHF. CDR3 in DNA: TGTGCCAGCAGCCAAGAGTCCCGGACAGGGGGTAATTCACCCCTCCACTTT.